This passage covers 22 T cell receptor beta chains from one sample sequenced in a study of long-term antiretroviral therapy in people with HIV. This was the immunoSEQ v3.0 assay at survey level. Some clones are missing from TCRdb's copy, which holds only in-frame ones; the method was immunoSEQ multiplex PCR. The table includes about 15,000 clones, approximately 72% detected once. This material consisted of unsorted PBMCs, taken 3.2 years after starting antiretroviral therapy. The receptors were sampled from a woman aged 40 to 50 with HIV.

This chain uses TRBV5-4 with TRBJ2-1; 10 bases are shared with TRBD1. The CDR3 is 18 amino acids. Germline trimming cut 4 bases from V and 4 bases from J; bases unmatched to any gene: 14. Germline loops: CDR1 SGHNT, CDR2 YYREEE (reference sequence). CDR3 sequence (DNA): TGTGCCAGCAGCAGTCCCGGGACAGGGGAACAATTTTACAATGAGCAGTTCTTC. It yields the protein CASSSPGTGEQFYNEQFF.

The genes are TRBV6-6 and TRBJ2-3, with D unclear. This CDR3 region has 14 residues. Trimming removed 0 bases at V and 5 bases at J, with 9 bases between. The V gene's germline CDR1 is MNHNY and CDR2 SVGAGI (reference sequence). This CDR3 is CASSYSVPGDTQYF. In DNA form, the CDR3 reads TGTGCCAGCAGTTACTCGGTACCGGGAGATACGCAGTATTTT.

This sequence joins TRBV5-1 and TRBJ2-3; 14 nucleotides line up with TRBD2. This CDR3 is 21 amino acids long. CDR1 and CDR2 (germline): SGHRS, YFSETQ. The V and J ends lost 4 bases and 0 bases, in that order; junction bases with no gene match: 16. CDR3 sequence (DNA): TGCGCCAGCAGCCTAACCGGGACTAGCGGGGGAGAACGTCATAGCACAGATACGCAGTATTTT. It is translated as CASSLTGTSGGERHSTDTQYF.

This clone was seen only once. The gene calls are TRBV2 and TRBJ2-1; 8 nucleotides align to TRBD1. The trim removed 4 bases at V and 4 bases at J, leaving 6 bases unmatched. Looked up from germline, CDR1 is SNHLY and CDR2 is FYNNEI. This CDR3 has 15 residues. The CDR3 DNA reads TGTGCCAGCAGTGCCTCAGGGGGCCCTTACAATGAGCAGTTCTTC. It specifies CASSASGGPYNEQFF.

This clone has just one count. The rearrangement joins TRBV18 to TRBJ2-5, with a weak D call TRBD1 (6 bases). CDR3 length: 14 amino acids. The germline V gene has CDR1 KGHSH and CDR2 LQKENI. The V gene lost 0 bases and the J gene lost 5 bases, with 10 bases spanning the gap. In nucleotides, the CDR3 is TGTGCCAGCTCACCACCGCAGGGGATTGAGACCCAGTACTTC. Its translation: CASSPPQGIETQYF. The entire variable domain, with the rest obtained from reference TRBV18 and TRBJ2-5, is as follows: NAGVMQNPRHLVRRRGQEARLRCSPMKGHSHVYWYRQLPEEGLKFMVYLQKENIIDESGMPKERFSAEFPKEGPSILRIQQVVRGDSAAYFCASSPPQGIETQYFGPGTRLLVL.

V usage is TRBV2 and J usage is TRBJ1-5; the D is unclear. The CDR3 spans 15 residues. Germline V gene sequence: CDR1 SNHLY, CDR2 FYNNEI. Trimming cost V 4 bases and J 0 bases, with 10 bases left between them. The CDR3 DNA reads TGTGCCAGCAGTGTCTCCGGGAGTAGCAATCAGCCCCAGCATTTT. Amino acid sequence: CASSVSGSSNQPQHF.

This clone has just a few counts. The V gene is TRBV18, the J gene TRBJ2-3; possibly TRBD1 for D (6 bases). Germline values: CDR1 KGHSH, CDR2 LQKENI. This CDR3 has 15 residues. Trimming took off 1 base at V and 6 bases at J, with 14 bases between the two ends. In DNA, the CDR3 is TGTGCCAGCTCACCACTGGAGCAGGGGTTGGATACGCAGTATTTT. Translating gives CASSPLEQGLDTQYF.

The rearrangement uses TRBV2 and TRBJ1-1; D unclear. CDR1 SNHLY and CDR2 FYNNEI come from the germline V gene. Trimming took 4 bases from V and 3 from J, leaving 9 bases between them. The CDR3 is 13 residues long. The DNA of the CDR3 is TGTGCCAGCAGTGGGACTCGGGACACTGAAGCTTTCTTT. Its protein product is CASSGTRDTEAFF.

The rearrangement links TRBV2 to TRBJ1-1; 9 positions match TRBD1. CDR1 and CDR2 (germline): SNHLY, FYNNEI. This CDR3 comprises 14 residues. V lost 6 bases to trimming and J lost 4 bases; unmatched junction nucleotides: 6. The CDR3 sequence is CASRTQGASTEAFF. Here the CDR3 DNA reads TGTGCCAGCAGGACACAGGGGGCGAGCACTGAAGCTTTCTTT.

Within the sample, this clone is medium-sized (0.01 to 0.1%). J is TRBJ1-2 and V is TRBV5-6; 8 bases are shared with TRBD1. V lost 4 bases to trimming and J lost 6 bases; unmatched junction nucleotides: 11. The CDR3 loop spans 15 amino acids. Per germline, CDR1 SGHDT and CDR2 YYEEEE. The CDR3 region is CASSPQYRGRDGYTF. In nucleotides, the CDR3 is TGTGCCAGCAGCCCACAATACAGGGGGAGGGATGGCTACACCTTC.

The CDR3 sequence: CASSSTLGSPLHF. The CDR3, as DNA: TGTGCCAGCAGCTCCACCTTGGGGTCACCCCTCCACTTT. The rearrangement joins TRBV7-9 to TRBJ1-6; no definite D call. With 4 bases removed from V and 10 bases from J, the gap between germline ends came to 11 bases. This CDR3 has 13 amino acids. Germline-derived CDR1 and CDR2 are SEHNR and FQNEAQ (reference sequence).

The chain is built from TRBV10-1 and TRBJ2-2; D might be TRBD1 or TRBD2, each matching 5 bases. The ends were cut back, 0 bases at V and 3 bases at J, with 11 bases in the middle. Germline V lookup: CDR1 WNHNN, CDR2 SYGVQD (reference sequence). There are 16 residues in the CDR3. Here the CDR3 reads CASSESEGRDTGELFF. DNA for the CDR3: TGCGCCAGCAGTGAGTCAGAGGGGCGCGACACCGGGGAGCTGTTTTTT.

The gene calls are TRBV7-8 and TRBJ2-5, with 12 bases that match TRBD2. CDR1 is SGHVS and CDR2 is FQNEAQ in the germline V gene. CDR3 length: 15 residues. V shed 5 bases, J shed 5 bases, and the junction held 6 bases outside the gene matches. The CDR3, as DNA: TGTGCCAGCAGCAACCTAGCGGGGGGGAGGGAGACCCAGTACTTC. Translation: CASSNLAGGRETQYF.

There are a few counts of this clone. DNA for the CDR3: TGTGCCAGCATTAAGGACGTCAACACTGAAGCTTTCTTT. Protein sequence: CASIKDVNTEAFF. This chain connects TRBV2 to TRBJ1-1; no clear D gene. Germline V lookup: CDR1 SNHLY, CDR2 FYNNEI. This CDR3 has 13 amino acids. Trimming took off 7 bases at V and 2 bases at J, with 11 bases between the two ends.

The chain couples TRBV29-1 to TRBJ2-5; TRBD1 aligns across 7 bases. Germline CDR1 reads SQVTM; CDR2 reads ANQGSEA. The CDR3 loop spans 12 amino acids. V lost 4 bases, J lost 4 bases, and 3 bases stayed unmatched. DNA of the CDR3: TGCAGCGTTGGACAGGGCCCAGAGACCCAGTACTTC. This gives the protein CSVGQGPETQYF. The full variable domain, with the rest looked up from reference TRBV29-1 and TRBJ2-5, is SAVISQKPSRDICQRGTSLTIQCQVDSQVTMMFWYRQQPGQSLTLIATANQGSEATYESGFVIDKFPISRPNLTFSTLTVSNMSPEDSSIYLCSVGQGPETQYFGPGTRLLVL.

The chain is built from TRBV7-9 and TRBJ2-3; possibly TRBD1 for D (6 bases). CDR1 is SEHNR and CDR2 is FQNEAQ in the germline V gene (reference sequence). V gave up 5 bases and J gave up 2 bases, with 8 bases separating them. The CDR3 runs to 13 residues. The CDR3 loop reads CASSGDTTDTQYF. DNA of the CDR3: TGTGCCAGCAGCGGGGACACCACAGATACGCAGTATTTT.

The chain couples TRBV27 to TRBJ2-5; D is undetermined. The length of the CDR3 is 13 residues. Germline CDR1 reads MNHEY; CDR2 reads SMNVEV (reference sequence). V was clipped by 3 bases and J by 5 bases, with 10 bases between them. The CDR3 is CASSLTPAETQYF. CDR3 nucleotides: TGTGCCAGCAGTTTGACACCTGCCGAGACCCAGTACTTC.

This clone was counted a single time. The chain employs TRBV2 and TRBJ2-2, with D possibly being TRBD1 or TRBD2 (7 bases each). Trimming pared 5 bases from V and 1 base from J, leaving 23 bases between. This CDR3 comprises 19 residues. Germline-derived CDR1 and CDR2 are SNHLY and FYNNEI. As DNA, the CDR3 is TGTGCCAGCAGTCCCCGAAGCACCAGGGGGGGTTTGAACACCGGGGAGCTGTTTTTT. Translating it yields CASSPRSTRGGLNTGELFF.

The V gene is TRBV5-1, the J gene TRBJ1-1, with D tentatively TRBD1 (6 bases). This CDR3 is built from 13 residues. Germline CDR1 is SGHRS and CDR2 is YFSETQ. V was shortened by 8 bases and J by 0 bases, with 11 bases between the two germline ends. The CDR3 DNA is TGCGCCAGTACGGACAGCATGAACACTGAAGCTTTCTTT. Translation gives CASTDSMNTEAFF. Drawing the rest from reference TRBV5-1 and TRBJ1-1, the complete variable domain is KAGVTQTPRYLIKTRGQQVTLSCSPISGHRSVSWYQQTPGQGLQFLFEYFSETQRNKGNFPGRFSGRQFSNSRSEMNVSTLELGDSALYLCASTDSMNTEAFFGQGTRLTVV.

This clone was picked up one time. J is TRBJ1-4 and V is TRBV15, with TRBD1 matching over 7 bases. The germline V gene has CDR1 LNHNV and CDR2 YYDKDF (reference sequence). After removal of 9 bases from V and 2 bases from J, the junction contained 6 bases not matched to a gene. This CDR3 contains 14 residues. The CDR3 region is CATQQGTTNEKLFF. CDR3 in DNA: TGTGCCACACAACAGGGGACGACTAATGAAAAACTGTTTTTT.

This chain links TRBV5-1 with TRBJ2-1; 11 bases are a match to TRBD2. V lost 3 bases, J lost 8 bases, and 7 bases stayed unmatched. The germline V gene has CDR1 SGHRS and CDR2 YFSETQ. This CDR3 comprises 15 residues. The CDR3 here is CASSYSGGAIDEQFF. CDR3 coding DNA: TGCGCCAGCAGCTATAGCGGGGGGGCTATAGATGAGCAGTTCTTC.

In its sample, this clone was seen once. The chain uses TRBV2 and TRBJ2-7, with D tentatively TRBD1 (6 bases). With 6 bases removed from V and 7 bases from J, the gap between germline ends came to 13 bases. Germline V gene data show CDR1 as SNHLY and CDR2 as FYNNEI. CDR3 size: 12 residues. CDR3 sequence reads: CASRSTGTEQYF. CDR3 bases: TGTGCCAGCAGGTCTACCGGGACAGAGCAGTACTTC.